This T cell receptor (beta chain) emerged from a study of a mutant IDH1 vaccine in newly diagnosed glioma. As for the study in general: Treated patients comprised roughly 60% males and approximately 38% females, mean age 40.4 years. Standard pretreatment was either radiotherapy, temozolomide, or, for most, radiochemotherapy with temozolomide.

The V segment lost 3 bases and the J segment 4 bases; nucleotides outside the gene matches: 9. Germline CDR1 is LNHDA and CDR2 is SQIVND (reference sequence). CDR3 size: 15 residues. The method was immunoSEQ multiplex PCR; TCRdb's version includes in-frame clones alone and lacks a portion of them. The table lists some 100,000 clones, about 80% of them singletons. The sample's time point: baseline, week 1 (first vaccination visit). Treatment specified: pre-vaccination baseline after standard-of-care therapy. New WHO grade 3 or 4 astrocytomas that were IDH1-mutant and ATRX-lost occurred in the donors. Sequenced material: PBMCs, taken from a glioma patient treated with radiotherapy, temozolomide or both. The sequence came from a woman between 50 and 59 years old with glioma. The chain combines TRBV19 with TRBJ2-7; TRBD1 aligns across 7 bases. This CDR3 reads CASSIPGQRWYEQYF. CDR3 nucleotides: TGTGCCAGTAGTATCCCGGGACAGAGGTGGTACGAGCAGTACTTC.